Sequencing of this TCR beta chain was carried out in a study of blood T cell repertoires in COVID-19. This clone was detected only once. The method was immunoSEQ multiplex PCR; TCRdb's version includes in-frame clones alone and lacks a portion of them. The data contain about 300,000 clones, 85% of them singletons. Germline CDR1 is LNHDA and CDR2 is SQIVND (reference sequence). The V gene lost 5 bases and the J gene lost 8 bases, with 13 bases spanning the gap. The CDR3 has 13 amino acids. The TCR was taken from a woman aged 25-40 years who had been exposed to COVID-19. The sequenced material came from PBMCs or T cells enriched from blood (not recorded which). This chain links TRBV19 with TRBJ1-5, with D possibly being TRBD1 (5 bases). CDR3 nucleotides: TGTGCCAGTAGTGGGCAGGGTTTCAAGCCCCAGCATTTT. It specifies CASSGQGFKPQHF.